The rows below give T cell receptor beta chains drawn from one sample of a study of spatial heterogeneity in lung cancer. TCRdb independently ran MiXCR on the 5' RACE reads; one entry per CDR3 protein. The data hold about 92,000 distinct CDR3 sequences, with less than 15% observed a single time. Sample: PBMCs, taken at surgery. These TCRs come from a male donor with early-stage non-small cell lung cancer. Each CDR3 is given with its conserved first and last residue. A D gene is named only where the DNA matches it firmly. Where a row states a size, it is once, few, many or the class of an expanded clone; other rows omit it.

CDR3aa	CDR3nt	abundance	j_gene	v_gene	len	d_gene
CASSILGEPQHF	TGTGCCAGCAGTATACTCGGGGAGCCCCAGCATTTT	many	TRBJ1-5	TRBV25-1	12	-
CASSPNSQTGHYF	TGTGCCAGCAGCCCAAATTCCCAGACCGGGCACTACTTC	few	TRBJ2-7	TRBV7-9	13	-
CASSTGNQETQYF	TGTGCCAGCTCGACAGGGAACCAAGAGACCCAGTACTTC	-	TRBJ2-5	TRBV18	13	TRBD1
CASSVGTARDEQFF	TGTGCCAGCAGCGTAGGGACAGCCCGGGACGAGCAGTTCTTC	-	TRBJ2-1	TRBV9	14	-
CASSLTVNNSPLHF	TGTGCCAGCAGCTTAACAGTAAATAATTCACCCCTCCACTTT	-	TRBJ1-6	TRBV7-3	14	-
CASSRDNPYAQYF	TGTGCCAGCAGCCGGGACAACCCCTACGCGCAGTACTTC	-	TRBJ2-7	TRBV11-1	13	-
CASRAGTNQETQYF	TGTGCCAGCAGGGCCGGGACTAACCAAGAGACCCAGTACTTC	few	TRBJ2-5	TRBV5-5	14	TRBD2
CASSLRAMTGLSKGNQPQHF	TGTGCCAGCAGTCTCCGCGCGATGACAGGACTATCCAAAGGCAATCAGCCCCAGCATTTT	few	TRBJ1-5	TRBV6-2/TRBV6-3	20	-
CASSLDGADNSPLHF	TGCGCCAGCAGCCTGGATGGGGCCGATAATTCACCCCTCCACTTT	-	TRBJ1-6	TRBV5-1	15	-
CASSTPSGGRTGELFF	TGTGCCAGTAGTACGCCTAGCGGGGGACGGACCGGGGAGCTGTTTTTT	-	TRBJ2-2	TRBV19	16	TRBD2
CASSFGTALSAEQYF	TGTGCCAGCAGCTTCGGGACAGCTCTGAGTGCCGAGCAGTACTTC	-	TRBJ2-7	TRBV7-6	15	TRBD1
CASSRWDKYQETQYF	TGTGCCAGCAGCCGATGGGACAAGTACCAAGAGACCCAGTACTTC	many	TRBJ2-5	TRBV7-9	15	-
CASSTQETQYF	TGTGCCAGTAGTACCCAAGAGACCCAGTACTTC	few	TRBJ2-5	TRBV19	11	-
CASSYSNGEQFF	TGTGCCAGCAGTTACTCGAACGGTGAGCAGTTCTTC	many	TRBJ2-1	TRBV6-6	12	-
CASSLSSAGTEAFF	TGTGCCAGCAGCTTAAGTTCGGCCGGGACTGAAGCTTTCTTT	-	TRBJ1-1	TRBV7-9	14	-
CASSSRVFGTNEKLFF	TGTGCCAGCAGCTCCAGGGTCTTCGGAACTAATGAAAAACTGTTTTTT	once	TRBJ1-4	TRBV7-9	16	-
CAKSEGQGGTYEQYF	TGTGCCAAATCCGAGGGGCAGGGTGGGACCTACGAGCAGTACTTC	-	TRBJ2-7	TRBV10-3	15	-
CASSEGTGGARETQYF	TGTGCCAGCAGCGAGGGGACAGGGGGCGCCCGGGAAACCCAGTACTTC	-	TRBJ2-5	TRBV7-6	16	TRBD1